The present entry profiles one T cell receptor beta chain with its context. The sample originates from a study of blood T cells in healthy people across ages. The use of a sample-barcoded 5' primer and a J-beta primer mix characterized a second PCR of roughly 6 to 11 cycles. TCRdb redid the calling of the 5' RACE reads with MiXCR, one entry per CDR3 protein. The repertoire consists of 700,000 to 850,000 distinct CDR3 sequences, with about 53% occurring once and the leading ten covering 41%. The CDR3 runs 15 residues. The J segment lost 7 bases and the V segment lost 0 bases, leaving 7 bases of the junction unmatched. The V gene's germline CDR1 is MNHGY and CDR2 SVAAGI.

This clonotype was obtained from a man older than 75 in good health. V and J are TRBV6-9 and TRBJ1-1, with 8 bases that match TRBD1. The source material was blood. CDR3 nucleotide sequence: TGTGCCAGCAGTTATTCCCTGGACAGGGTCCATGAAGCTTTCTTT. This translates into CASSYSLDRVHEAFF.